The following is a TCR delta chain sequence with its context. It has no known antigen specificity. A single base is all that separates this from a far larger clone, so a read error is likely. Other DNA sequences of this sample code for an identical CDR3. This record belongs to a study of γδ T cells in repeated Plasmodium falciparum infection (dated by TCRdb to the early 2020s). Regarding the complete study: The natural-infection arm enrolled Malian children exposed to intense seasonal malaria transmission, compared against age and gender matched Australian children. Samples were collected from controlled-infection subjects at baseline, immediately before selected infections, and 21 days after each infection. Four to six malaria-naive U.S. adults underwent four controlled human malaria infections by bites from P. falciparum NF54-infected Anopheles stephensi mosquitoes over about 590 days. Malian gammadelta TCR repertoires were analysed cross-sectionally during no-transmission periods and were analysed longitudinally across acute febrile malaria episodes. The study examined how repeated Plasmodium falciparum infection shapes the human gammadelta T cell repertoire, using natural infection in Mali and controlled human malaria infection. The research as a whole found: Compared with Australian children, Malian children appeared to have Vdelta2-negative gammadelta TCR repertoires that were more clonally expanded, less diverse and less shared. In Vdelta2-negative, largely Vdelta1+, gammadelta TCR repertoires, repeated controlled infections appeared to drive waves of new clonotype selection. Analysis of inter-individual variability in gammadelta T cell responses was limited by the small size of the controlled-infection cohort. The Malian cohort came from a small rural village of predominantly one ethnic group, limiting generalizability. A highly stable polyclonal repertoire over time and infection, with many inter-individual overlapping TCRgamma sequences, was shown by Vgamma9/Vdelta2+ TCR repertoires.

V is pruned by 1 base and J by 0 bases, leaving 15 bases of the junction without a gene match. Measured from the cysteine to the phenylalanine, the CDR3 is 18 residues long. Here the CDR3 DNA is all that survives: 54 bases in frame from base 1. CDR1 and CDR2 (TVYSNPD, GDNSRS) derive from the germline V gene (reference sequence). For bulk TCR repertoire analysis, Vgamma9/Vdelta2+ and Vdelta2-negative gammadelta T cell populations were flow-sorted out of peripheral blood mononuclear cells. The library was made by multiplex PCR. TCRdb names Illumina MiSeq as the instrument used. From each sorted gammadelta T cell sample, both TCR gamma (TRG) and TCR delta (TRD) chains were sequenced. Under the source paper's analysis protocol: The repertoire analyses used clonotype tree plots, the accumulated frequency of the top 20 clonotypes, and diversity index (DI) and D75 metrics. TCRdb called clones afresh from the public reads with CATT; identical DNA rows were later merged. TCRdb's processing, not the authors' own work, is the source of the V and J calls. In this sample the table shows under 60,000 delta-chain clones, about 1.5% of which occur a single time. The top ten clonotypes cover over 6.5% of the sample.

The sequence links TRDV3 to TRDJ1, and TRDD3 matches 9 of the central bases. The J gene was not available in TCRdb and was assigned here by matching the DNA to germline segments. The receptor was isolated from a pool of human donors (malaria-infected and uninfected, not separated). Specimen: gamma-delta T cells from blood. The CDR3 corresponds to CAFNRGRWGIKDTDKLIF. Here is the DNA: TGTGCCTTTAATAGGGGTCGTTGGGGGATAAAGGACACCGATAAACTCATCTTT. With the rest looked up from the reference TRDV3 and TRDJ1 genes rather than sequenced, the full variable domain is CDKVTQSSPDQTVASGSEVVLLCTYDTVYSNPDLFWYRIRPDYSFQFVFYGDNSRSEGADFTQGRFSVKHILTQKAFHLVISPVRTEDSATYYCAFNRGRWGIKDTDKLIFGKGTRVTVEP.